These 22 T cell receptor beta chains came from one sample sequenced in a study of blood T cell repertoires in COVID-19. Here immunoSEQ multiplex PCR was the method, and the copy in TCRdb shows in-frame clones only, minus some. The sample lists approximately 240,000 clones, just under 85% occurring once. The sample was peripheral blood. These receptors all stem from a woman aged 60-75 years with active or convalescent COVID-19.

The chain employs TRBV6-5 and TRBJ1-5; D gene unclear. V was trimmed by 2 bases and J by 2 bases, leaving 10 bases between them. The CDR3 contains 15 residues. CDR1 and CDR2 (germline): MNHEY, SVGAGI. The CDR3 protein is CASSYNRGGNQPQHF. The CDR3 DNA follows: TGTGCCAGCAGTTACAACCGGGGTGGCAATCAGCCCCAGCATTTT.

This sequence joins TRBV15 and TRBJ2-1; no clear D gene. Between the trimmed V and J ends, which lost 0 bases and 4 bases, there was a span of 16 bases. Germline V gene sequence: CDR1 LNHNV, CDR2 YYDKDF (reference sequence). The CDR3 covers 17 residues. In DNA form, the CDR3 reads TGTGCCACCAGCAGAGATCCGCGTGCTTCCGGGTACAATGAGCAGTTCTTC. The encoded protein is CATSRDPRASGYNEQFF.

The chain carries TRBV3-1 (or the pseudogene TRBV3-2) and TRBJ2-1, with D unresolved. The germline V gene encodes CDR1 LGHDT and CDR2 YNNKEL (reference sequence). Deletions cut 4 bases from V and 0 bases from J, with 4 bases between. This CDR3 is built from 13 residues. The CDR3 DNA sequence: TGTGCCAGCAGCCCAATCTCCTACAATGAGCAGTTCTTC. Its protein is CASSPISYNEQFF.

J is TRBJ1-2 and V is TRBV19; D not resolved. The V gene's germline CDR1 is LNHDA and CDR2 SQIVND (reference sequence). V gave up 6 bases and J gave up 11 bases, with 10 bases separating them. CDR3 length: 10 amino acids. CDR3 loop: CASSNNFYTF. For the CDR3, the DNA is TGTGCCAGTAGCAACAATTTTTACACCTTC.

The gene calls are TRBV27 and TRBJ1-2, with 7 nucleotides matching TRBD1. The V segment lost 2 bases and the J segment 0 bases; nucleotides outside the gene matches: 9. The V gene's germline CDR1 is MNHEY and CDR2 SMNVEV (reference sequence). CDR3 size: 17 residues. This CDR3 is CASSLTGMGTANYGYTF. The CDR3 DNA reads TGTGCCAGCAGTTTAACGGGGATGGGGACAGCTAACTATGGCTACACCTTC.

This clone was seen a handful of times. This sequence joins TRBV5-1 and TRBJ2-1; 15 bases agree with TRBD2. Germline V gene data show CDR1 as SGHRS and CDR2 as YFSETQ. The V and J ends lost 3 bases and 7 bases, in that order; junction bases with no gene match: 5. There are 16 residues in the CDR3. The CDR3 spells CASSSGTSGRWNEQFF. The CDR3 DNA follows: TGCGCCAGCAGCTCTGGGACTAGCGGGAGGTGGAATGAGCAGTTCTTC.

The chain recombines TRBV2 with TRBJ1-4; no clear D. This CDR3 comprises 11 residues. Trimming removed 10 bases from V and 6 bases from J, with 9 bases in between. Germline values: CDR1 SNHLY, CDR2 FYNNEI. The CDR3 sequence: CATAEDEKLFF. DNA of the CDR3: TGTGCCACCGCGGAGGATGAAAAACTGTTTTTT. The full variable domain, its missing parts supplied by reference TRBV2 and TRBJ1-4, is EPEVTQTPSHQVTQMGQEVILRCVPISNHLYFYWYRQILGQKVEFLVSFYNNEISEKSEIFDDQFSVERPDGSNFTLKIRSTKLEDSAMYFCATAEDEKLFFGSGTQLSVL.

This clone showed up just once. This chain connects TRBV5-4 to TRBJ1-1; 8 bases map to TRBD1. The CDR3 totals 16 residues. Trimming took 2 bases from V and 4 from J; bases not matched to a gene: 10. The V gene's germline CDR1 is SGHNT and CDR2 YYREEE (reference sequence). CDR3 sequence (DNA): TGTGCCAGCAGCTTTAATAATGACAGGGGAGGCACTGAAGCTTTCTTT. It encodes CASSFNNDRGGTEAFF.

The CDR3 spells CAWQIDSIYGYTF. CDR3 sequence (DNA): TGTGCCTGGCAAATCGACAGCATCTATGGCTACACCTTC. This chain links TRBV30 with TRBJ1-2, with a tentative D call TRBD1 (5 bases). The V end lost 5 bases, the J end lost 4 bases, and 14 bases lay between the germline ends. The CDR3 runs to 13 residues. Germline V gene lookup returns CDR1 GTSNPN and CDR2 SVGIG (reference sequence).

This clone was observed a single time. The rearrangement links TRBV5-1 to TRBJ2-3; 8 bases match TRBD2. The germline gives CDR1 SGHRS, CDR2 YFSETQ. The CDR3 extends over 16 amino acids. J lost 6 bases, V lost 0 bases, and 9 bases had no gene match. The CDR3 coding sequence is TGCGCCAGCAGCTTGGCCGTCGGTAGCGGGACCGATACGCAGTATTTT. Protein sequence: CASSLAVGSGTDTQYF.

This clone was seen just once. The chain combines TRBV15 with TRBJ2-3; D might be TRBD1 (6 bases). The CDR3 spans 18 residues. CDR1 and CDR2 (germline): LNHNV, YYDKDF (reference sequence). Trimming removed 0 bases at V and 5 bases at J, with 21 bases between. The CDR3 sequence: CATSRDTGPTGDVDTQYF. The CDR3, as DNA: TGTGCCACCAGCAGAGATACCGGGCCGACAGGAGATGTAGATACGCAGTATTTT.

V is TRBV2 and J is TRBJ1-2, with a weak D call TRBD1 (6 bases). This CDR3 is built from 15 residues. Germline assignment: CDR1 SNHLY and CDR2 FYNNEI. The V gene lost 4 bases and the J gene lost 4 bases, with 16 bases spanning the gap. The CDR3 is CASSARVARGYGYTF. As DNA, the CDR3 is TGTGCCAGCAGTGCGAGAGTTGCCAGGGGCTATGGCTACACCTTC.

The rearrangement joins TRBV9 to TRBJ2-7; 12 bases align to TRBD1. Germline CDR1 is SGDLS and CDR2 is YYNGEE. The CDR3 is 15 residues long. V lost 5 bases, J lost 4 bases, and 7 bases stayed unmatched. The CDR3 reads CASSSGTGGLYEQYF. CDR3 bases: TGTGCCAGCAGTTCCGGGACAGGGGGCCTGTACGAGCAGTACTTC.

This clone was seen a few times. The CDR3 here is CASSSSYTTGNIQYF. The CDR3 coding sequence is TGTGCCAGCAGCTCCTCGTACACTACAGGAAACATTCAGTACTTC. The V gene is TRBV11-2, the J gene TRBJ2-4; the D gene is possibly TRBD1 (5 bases). V lost 4 bases and J lost 6, with 16 bases in between. The CDR3 loop spans 15 amino acids. Germline values: CDR1 SGHAT, CDR2 FQNNGV.

This chain links TRBV29-1 with TRBJ1-1; a weak D match, TRBD1 (5 bases). This CDR3 contains 13 residues. Germline V gene sequence: CDR1 SQVTM, CDR2 ANQGSEA. V lost 4 bases and J lost 4, with 13 bases in between. As DNA, the CDR3 is TGCAGCGTTGTTGGGGCAGGGTCCACTGAAGCTTTCTTT. Protein product: CSVVGAGSTEAFF.

The chain joins TRBV2 to TRBJ1-3; the D is unclear. Germline V lookup: CDR1 SNHLY, CDR2 FYNNEI. This CDR3 contains 12 residues. V dropped 8 bases and J dropped 4 bases, with 9 bases sitting between them. The CDR3 region is CASRGAGNTIYF. Here the CDR3 DNA reads TGTGCCAGCCGGGGAGCCGGAAACACCATATATTTT.

CDR3 nucleotides: TGCAGTGCTAGCCCGGGTGCGGGTCTCCACTTT. Protein product: CSASPGAGLHF. This rearrangement joins TRBV20-1 to TRBJ1-6, with no clear D. V was clipped by 3 bases and J by 16 bases, with 13 bases between them. In germline, CDR1 is DFQATT, CDR2 SNEGSKA (reference sequence). The CDR3 totals 11 residues.

J is TRBJ2-1 and V is TRBV5-4, with TRBD1 matching over 9 bases. CDR1 and CDR2 from the germline V gene are SGHNT and YYREEE (reference sequence). The junction had 13 bases not matched to a gene; V was cut back by 3 bases and J by 15 bases. CDR3 length equals 14 residues. The CDR3 sequence: CASSSPGTGYEWFF. CDR3 coding DNA: TGTGCCAGCAGCTCCCCCGGGACAGGGTATGAGTGGTTCTTC.

This chain connects TRBV4-1 to TRBJ1-5, with a tentative D call TRBD1 (5 bases). The germline V and J ends were trimmed by 0 bases and 6 bases, with 15 bases remaining between them. The CDR3 has 16 residues. In germline, CDR1 is MGHRA, CDR2 YSYEKL. CDR3 region: CASSQDIRVSVQPQHF. The CDR3 region has the DNA TGCGCCAGCAGCCAAGATATCAGGGTTTCGGTTCAGCCCCAGCATTTT.

This chain links TRBV24-1 with TRBJ2-1, with 8 bases fitting TRBD2. The CDR3 covers 15 residues. Germline V CDR1 and CDR2: KGHDR, SFDVKD. With V trimmed by 9 bases and J by 9 bases, 15 bases remained unmatched. The CDR3 loop is CATSNIGLARGEQFF. The CDR3, as DNA: TGTGCCACCTCCAACATTGGACTAGCTCGCGGTGAGCAGTTCTTC.

V usage is TRBV20-1 and J usage is TRBJ2-1; no clear D gene. The CDR3 is 11 amino acids. Germline CDR1 DFQATT, CDR2 SNEGSKA (reference sequence). CDR3 coding DNA: TGCACCGCTGGTAGCCGGGTTGAGCAGTTCTTC. This sequence encodes CTAGSRVEQFF.

This chain joins TRBV5-1 and TRBJ2-1; tentatively, D is TRBD1 (8 bases). The ends were cut back, 4 bases at V and 3 bases at J, with 26 bases in the middle. CDR3 length equals 19 residues. Looked up from germline, CDR1 is SGHRS and CDR2 is YFSETQ. The CDR3 region has the DNA TGCGCCAGCAGCCCAGGACAGGGTAGAGGCGGGAGAATCTACAATGAGCAGTTCTTC. Translating it yields CASSPGQGRGGRIYNEQFF.